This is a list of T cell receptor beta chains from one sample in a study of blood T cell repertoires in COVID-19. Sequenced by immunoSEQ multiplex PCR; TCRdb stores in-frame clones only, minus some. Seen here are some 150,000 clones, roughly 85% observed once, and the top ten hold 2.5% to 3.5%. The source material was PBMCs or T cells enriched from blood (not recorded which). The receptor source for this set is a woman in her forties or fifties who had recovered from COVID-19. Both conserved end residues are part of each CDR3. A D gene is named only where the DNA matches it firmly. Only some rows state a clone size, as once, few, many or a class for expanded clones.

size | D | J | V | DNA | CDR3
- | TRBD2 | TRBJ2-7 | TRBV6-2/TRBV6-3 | TGTGCCAGCAGCCCCTTAGCGGGGGGGACCTACGAGCAGTACTTC | CASSPLAGGTYEQYF
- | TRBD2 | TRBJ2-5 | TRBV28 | TGTGCCAGCAGTTTACTACGGCTAGCGGGGGGAGAGACCCAGTACTTC | CASSLLRLAGGETQYF
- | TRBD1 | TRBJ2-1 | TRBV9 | TGTGCCAGCAGCGTAGGTCGGGACAGGGAGTCCTACAATGAGCAGTTCTTC | CASSVGRDRESYNEQFF
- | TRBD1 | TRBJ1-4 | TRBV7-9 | TGTGCCAGCAGCGCAGGGGGCGGTAATGAAAAACTGTTTTTT | CASSAGGGNEKLFF
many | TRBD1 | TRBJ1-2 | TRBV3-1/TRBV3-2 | TGTGCCAGCAGCGGGGACAGGGCCAACTATGGCTACACCTTC | CASSGDRANYGYTF
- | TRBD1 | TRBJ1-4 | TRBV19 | TGTGCCAGTAGTAGGTCCGGGACAGGGAATGAAAAACTGTTTTTT | CASSRSGTGNEKLFF
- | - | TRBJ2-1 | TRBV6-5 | TGTGCCAGCAGAAAGGGGACTGCCACCTACAATGAGCAGTTCTTC | CASRKGTATYNEQFF
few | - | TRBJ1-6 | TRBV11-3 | TGTGCCAGCAGCAACGAATTGAGTTCACCCCTCCACTTT | CASSNELSSPLHF
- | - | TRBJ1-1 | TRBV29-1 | TGCAGCGTAATGGGGGCGGTTGAAGCTTTCTTT | CSVMGAVEAFF
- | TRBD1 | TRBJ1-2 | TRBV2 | TGTGCCAGCAGGTCCGCAGGGGGCTATGGCTACACCTTC | CASRSAGGYGYTF
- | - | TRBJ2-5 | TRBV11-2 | TGTGCCAGCAGCCCCAGAGACAGCACGTACCAAGAGACCCAGTACTTC | CASSPRDSTYQETQYF
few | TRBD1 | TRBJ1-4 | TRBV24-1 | TGTGCCACCAGTGCCCACGGGACAGGGGGAAAACTGTTTTTT | CATSAHGTGGKLFF
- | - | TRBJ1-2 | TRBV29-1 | TGCAGCGTTGATTCGGGTTTTGGCTACACCTTC | CSVDSGFGYTF
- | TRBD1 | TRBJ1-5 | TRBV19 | TGTGCCAGCTCCCCGACAGGGGGCTATCAGCCCCAGCATTTT | CASSPTGGYQPQHF
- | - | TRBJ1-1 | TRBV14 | TGTGCCAGCAGCCGGAGGGGCAGGACTGAAGCTTTCTTT | CASSRRGRTEAFF
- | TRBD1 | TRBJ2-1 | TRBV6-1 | TGTGCCAGCAGTGTGTACAGGGGAAATGAGCAGTTCTTC | CASSVYRGNEQFF
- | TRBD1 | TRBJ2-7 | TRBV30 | TGTGCCTGGACCCCCAGCGGGACAGGGAGAAACGAGCAGTACTTC | CAWTPSGTGRNEQYF
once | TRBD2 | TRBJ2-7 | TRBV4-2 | TGTGCCAGCAGCCTGGGACTAGACGGATACTACGAGCAGTACTTC | CASSLGLDGYYEQYF
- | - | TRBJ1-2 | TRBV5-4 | TGTGCCAGCAGCTTCAGGCAGGGCACTAACTATGGCTACACCTTC | CASSFRQGTNYGYTF
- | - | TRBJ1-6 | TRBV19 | TGTGCCAGTAGAACCGGGACATATAATTCACCCCTCCACTTT | CASRTGTYNSPLHF
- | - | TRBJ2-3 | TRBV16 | TGTGCCAGCAGCCAAATCCCAAGGGAGAGTACCACCACAGATACGCAGTATTTT | CASSQIPRESTTTDTQYF
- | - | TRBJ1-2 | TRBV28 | TGTGCCAGCAGTTTATTGGGGGGACTGACGAATGGCTACACCTTC | CASSLLGGLTNGYTF